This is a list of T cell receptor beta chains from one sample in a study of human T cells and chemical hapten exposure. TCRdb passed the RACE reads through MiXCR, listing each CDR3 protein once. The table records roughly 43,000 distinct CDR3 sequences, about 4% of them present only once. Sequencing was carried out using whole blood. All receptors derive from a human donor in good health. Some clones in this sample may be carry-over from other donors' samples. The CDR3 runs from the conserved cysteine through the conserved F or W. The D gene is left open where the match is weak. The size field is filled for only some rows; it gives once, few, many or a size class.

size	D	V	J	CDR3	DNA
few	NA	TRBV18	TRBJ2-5	CASSPPGGGKETQYF	TGTGCCAGCTCACCCCCCGGAGGGGGCAAAGAGACCCAGTACTTC
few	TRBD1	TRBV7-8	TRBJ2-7	CASSQGQGPYEQYF	TGTGCCAGCAGCCAAGGACAGGGACCCTACGAGCAGTACTTC
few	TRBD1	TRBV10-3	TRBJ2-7	CAISGRQGSFEQYF	TGTGCCATCAGTGGGAGACAGGGTTCATTCGAGCAGTACTTC
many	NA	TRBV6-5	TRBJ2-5	CASSYSFGGKETQYF	TGTGCCAGCAGTTACTCGTTTGGAGGGAAAGAGACCCAGTACTTC
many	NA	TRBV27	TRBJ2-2	CASSKPQGTGELFF	TGTGCCAGCAGTAAGCCACAGGGTACCGGGGAGCTGTTTTTT
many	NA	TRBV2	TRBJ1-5	CASSGTAEPQHF	TGTGCCAGCTCCGGGACGGCTGAACCCCAGCATTTT
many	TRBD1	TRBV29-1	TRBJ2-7	CSVPHGTGGNYEQYF	TGCAGCGTTCCCCATGGTACAGGGGGCAACTACGAGCAGTACTTC
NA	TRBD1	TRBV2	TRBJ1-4	CASSGIGQGGRKLFF	TGTGCCAGCAGTGGTATCGGACAGGGGGGACGAAAACTGTTTTTT
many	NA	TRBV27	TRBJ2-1	CASSLRGEADLYNEQFF	TGTGCCAGCAGTTTAAGGGGCGAGGCAGACCTCTACAATGAGCAGTTCTTC
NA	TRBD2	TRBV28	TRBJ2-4	CASSPLAGRGIQYF	TGTGCCAGCAGTCCTTTAGCGGGAAGGGGCATTCAGTACTTC
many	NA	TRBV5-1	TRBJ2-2	CASSPGTINTGELFF	TGCGCCAGCAGCCCCGGGACAATCAACACCGGGGAGCTGTTTTTT
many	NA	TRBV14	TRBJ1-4	CASSQARQARNEKLFF	TGTGCCAGCAGCCAAGCCCGACAGGCCCGTAATGAAAAACTGTTTTTT
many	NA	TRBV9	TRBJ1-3	CASSPIVDDSGNTIYF	TGTGCCAGCAGCCCGATTGTGGATGACTCTGGAAACACCATATATTTT
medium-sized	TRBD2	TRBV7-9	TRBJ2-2	CASSPRTSPDTGELFF	TGTGCCAGCAGCCCGAGGACTAGCCCGGACACCGGGGAGCTGTTTTTT
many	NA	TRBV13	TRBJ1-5	CASSFSASGPQHF	TGTGCCAGCAGCTTTTCAGCCAGCGGTCCCCAGCATTTT
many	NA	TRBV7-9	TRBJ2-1	CASSRGLLREQFF	TGTGCCAGCAGCCGTGGACTATTAAGGGAGCAGTTCTTC
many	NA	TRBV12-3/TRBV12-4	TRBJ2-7	CASSRTGEQYF	TGTGCCAGCAGCCGGACGGGGGAGCAGTACTTC
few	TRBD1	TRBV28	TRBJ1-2	CASNEGAYGYTF	TGTGCCAGCAACGAGGGGGCATATGGCTACACCTTC
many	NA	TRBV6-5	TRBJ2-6	CASSYSDLSGANVLTF	TGTGCCAGCAGTTACTCGGATTTATCTGGGGCCAACGTCCTGACTTTC
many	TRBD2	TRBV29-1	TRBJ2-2	CSSPSGGAGELFF	TGCAGCAGCCCATCCGGGGGGGCCGGGGAGCTGTTTTTT
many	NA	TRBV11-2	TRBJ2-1	CASSLVWRDSNYEQFF	TGTGCCAGCAGCTTAGTATGGCGGGATTCTAATTATGAGCAGTTCTTC
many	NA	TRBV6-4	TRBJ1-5	CASSDDQPQHF	TGTGCCAGCAGTGACGATCAGCCCCAGCATTTT
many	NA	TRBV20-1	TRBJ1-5	CSARVLEGNQPQHF	TGCAGTGCTAGAGTTCTCGAGGGCAATCAGCCCCAGCATTTT
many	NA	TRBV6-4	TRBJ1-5	CASSYPELGDQPQHF	TGTGCCAGCAGTTACCCCGAGCTCGGGGATCAGCCCCAGCATTTT
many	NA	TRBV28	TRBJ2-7	CASSLGSHEQYF	TGTGCCAGCAGTTTGGGCTCCCACGAGCAGTACTTC
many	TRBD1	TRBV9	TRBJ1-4	CASSTGQGANEKLFF	TGTGCCAGCAGCACCGGACAGGGCGCTAATGAAAAACTGTTTTTT
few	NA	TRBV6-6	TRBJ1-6	CASTLTVVNSPLHF	TGTGCCAGCACCCTGACAGTGGTCAATTCACCCCTCCACTTT
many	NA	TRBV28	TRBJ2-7	CAPPVGSYEQYF	TGTGCCCCCCCGGTCGGTTCCTACGAGCAGTACTTC
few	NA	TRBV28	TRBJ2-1	CASSLNSPLGEQFF	TGTGCCAGCAGTCTGAACAGCCCGCTCGGGGAGCAGTTCTTC
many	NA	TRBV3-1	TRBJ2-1	CASSPFGSRAYNEQFF	TGTGCCAGCAGCCCATTCGGGAGTCGGGCCTACAATGAGCAGTTCTTC
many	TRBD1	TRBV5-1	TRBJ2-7	CASSPGTVEDEQYF	TGCGCCAGCAGCCCGGGGACAGTGGAGGACGAGCAGTACTTC
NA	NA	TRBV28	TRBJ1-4	CASSPYDLYEKLFF	TGTGCCAGCAGCCCTTACGACCTGTATGAAAAACTGTTTTTT
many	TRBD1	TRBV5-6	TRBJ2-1	CASSHKGADNEQFF	TGTGCCAGCAGCCATAAGGGGGCCGACAATGAGCAGTTCTTC
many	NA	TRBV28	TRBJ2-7	CASSSPQGTSSYEQYF	TGTGCCAGCAGTTCCCCCCAGGGGACTTCCTCCTACGAGCAGTACTTC
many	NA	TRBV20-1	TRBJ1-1	CSASPPWGEGYTEAFF	TGCAGTGCTAGTCCCCCGTGGGGGGAGGGGTACACTGAAGCTTTCTTT
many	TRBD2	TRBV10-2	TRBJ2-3	CASSNSGGGNTQYF	TGCGCCAGCAGCAATAGCGGGGGAGGAAATACGCAGTATTTT
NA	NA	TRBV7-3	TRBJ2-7	CASSYAYEQYF	TGTGCCAGCAGCTACGCCTACGAGCAGTACTTC
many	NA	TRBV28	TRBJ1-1	CASSFQGGLGTEAFF	TGTGCCAGCAGTTTCCAGGGAGGGTTGGGCACTGAAGCTTTCTTT
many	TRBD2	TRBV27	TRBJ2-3	CASSLLVATSGSSTDTQYF	TGTGCCAGCAGTTTATTGGTCGCGACTAGCGGGAGCTCGACAGATACGCAGTATTTT
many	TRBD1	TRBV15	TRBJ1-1	CATRTTGDLAEAFF	TGTGCCACCAGGACGACAGGGGATCTCGCTGAAGCTTTCTTT
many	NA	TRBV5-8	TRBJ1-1	CASSLVGTGMGTEAFF	TGTGCCAGCAGCTTGGTCGGCACGGGCATGGGAACTGAAGCTTTCTTT
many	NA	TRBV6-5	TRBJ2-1	CASSYLRSNNEQFF	TGTGCCAGCAGTTATTTGCGTTCGAACAATGAGCAGTTCTTC
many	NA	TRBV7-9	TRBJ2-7	CASTPRTGSVPYEQYF	TGTGCCAGCACCCCCCGCACGGGCTCCGTGCCCTACGAGCAGTACTTC
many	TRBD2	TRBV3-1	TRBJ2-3	CASSFRTSPDTQYF	TGTGCCAGCAGTTTTAGGACTAGCCCAGATACGCAGTATTTT
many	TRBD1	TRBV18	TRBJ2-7	CASSRGRDSYEQYF	TGTGCCAGCTCCCGCGGAAGGGACAGCTACGAGCAGTACTTC
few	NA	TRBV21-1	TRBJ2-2	CASSKSRRWNTGELFF	TGTGCCAGCAGCAAATCCCGAAGATGGAACACCGGGGAGCTGTTTTTT
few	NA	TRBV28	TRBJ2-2	CASSSFRGWLFF	TGTGCCAGCAGTTCCTTTAGGGGGTGGCTGTTTTTT
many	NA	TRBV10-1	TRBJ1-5	CASSEDGYQPQHF	TGCGCCAGCAGTGAGGACGGGTATCAGCCCCAGCATTTT
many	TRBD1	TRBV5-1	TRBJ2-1	CASSLAGTGGYNEQFF	TGCGCCAGCAGCTTGGCGGGGACAGGGGGCTACAATGAGCAGTTCTTC
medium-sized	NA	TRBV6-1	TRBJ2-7	CASSESPRGRAYEQYF	TGTGCCAGCAGTGAATCCCCCCGGGGCAGAGCCTACGAGCAGTACTTC
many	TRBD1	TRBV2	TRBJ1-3	CASRTGSSGNTIYF	TGTGCCAGCAGGACAGGGAGCTCTGGAAACACCATATATTTT
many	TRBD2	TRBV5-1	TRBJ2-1	CASSLAGLANEQFF	TGCGCCAGCAGCTTGGCGGGACTAGCCAATGAGCAGTTCTTC
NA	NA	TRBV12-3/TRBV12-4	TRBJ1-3	CASNPGTAGNTIYF	TGTGCCAGCAACCCCGGGACCGCTGGAAACACCATATATTTT
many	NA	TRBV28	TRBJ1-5	CASSLFGGGQPQHF	TGTGCCAGCAGTTTATTTGGGGGGGGTCAGCCCCAGCATTTT
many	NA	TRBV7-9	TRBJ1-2	CASSLNDYGYTF	TGTGCCAGCAGCTTGAACGATTATGGCTACACCTTC
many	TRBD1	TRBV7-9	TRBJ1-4	CASSLIDREREKLFF	TGTGCCAGCAGCTTGATCGACAGGGAGAGGGAAAAACTGTTTTTT
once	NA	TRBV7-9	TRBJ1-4	CASSPKLDSTNEKLFF	TGTGCCAGCAGCCCCAAGCTAGACAGCACTAATGAAAAACTGTTTTTT